The 25 T cell receptor beta chains below all came from one sample that was sequenced in a study of CD8 T cell repertoires and HIV-1 epitope variants. What these receptors recognize is not known. Profiled with immunoSEQ multiplex PCR; TCRdb holds only in-frame clones, not every one. This repertoire shows almost 5,000 clones, 55% to 80% found once; its top ten account for approximately 43%. Source material: cultured CD8+ T cells derived from PBMCs. The origin of the receptors is a male donor with HIV.

The gene calls are TRBV4-1 and TRBJ2-3; possibly TRBD2 for D (6 bases). Trimming cost V 2 bases and J 6 bases, with 9 bases left between them. Germline CDR1 is MGHRA and CDR2 is YSYEKL. CDR3 length: 13 amino acids. The CDR3 DNA sequence: TGCGCCAGCAGCCAACGGAGGGAGGATACGCAGTATTTT. This encodes CASSQRREDTQYF.

The chain has TRBV30 and TRBJ2-2, with TRBD2 matching 9 bases. V dropped 0 bases and J dropped 7; count of bases not matched to a gene: 0. This CDR3 spans 13 amino acids. CDR1 is GTSNPN, CDR2 SVGIG, per germline (reference sequence). The CDR3 loop is CAWSVAGGGELFF. CDR3 bases: TGTGCCTGGAGTGTAGCGGGGGGCGGGGAGCTGTTTTTT. The full variable domain, completed using reference TRBV30 and TRBJ2-2, is SQTIHQWPATLVQPVGSPLSLECTVEGTSNPNLYWYRQAAGRGLQLLFYSVGIGQISSEVPQNLSASRPQDRQFILSSKKLLLSDSGFYLCAWSVAGGGELFFGEGSRLTVL.

The chain is built from TRBV2 and TRBJ1-5; D not resolved. V was shortened by 1 base and J by 7 bases, with 8 bases between the two germline ends. The CDR3 contains 13 residues. Germline CDR1 is SNHLY and CDR2 is FYNNEI. The CDR3 loop reads CASSEGRTQPQHF. The CDR3 DNA follows: TGTGCCAGCAGTGAAGGTAGGACCCAGCCCCAGCATTTT.

The V gene is TRBV29-1, the J gene TRBJ1-2; perhaps TRBD1 as D (6 bases). Germline V CDR1 and CDR2: SQVTM, ANQGSEA. CDR3 size: 14 residues. V was shortened by 0 bases and J by 6 bases, with 14 bases between the two germline ends. This CDR3 reads CSVEDMGGVDGYTF. The DNA for the CDR3 is TGCAGCGTTGAAGATATGGGGGGCGTGGATGGCTACACCTTC.

This sequence joins TRBV7-8 and TRBJ2-1, with 10 bases matching TRBD2. CDR1 and CDR2 from the germline V gene are SGHVS and FQNEAQ. The CDR3 loop spans 17 amino acids. With V trimmed by 3 bases and J by 4 bases, 9 bases remained unmatched. CDR3 DNA sequence: TGTGCCAGCAGCTTCTCATTAGCGGGGGGTGTATACAATGAGCAGTTCTTC. Translation gives CASSFSLAGGVYNEQFF.

This clone was counted between two and nine times. The rearrangement links TRBV6-5 to TRBJ1-1; D uncertain. Germline CDR1 is MNHEY and CDR2 is SVGAGI. The CDR3 loop spans 10 amino acids. Trimming removed 0 bases from V and 7 bases from J, with 0 bases in between. CDR3 sequence: CASSYSEAFF. The CDR3 DNA sequence: TGTGCCAGCAGTTACTCTGAAGCTTTCTTT.

CDR3 DNA: TGCAGCGCACAGGGGATCGGGTCCTACGAGCAGTACTTC. It yields the protein CSAQGIGSYEQYF. The chain uses TRBV29-1 and TRBJ2-7; 7 bases fit TRBD1. Germline V gene lookup returns CDR1 SQVTM and CDR2 ANQGSEA. The junction had 7 bases not matched to a gene; V was cut back by 7 bases and J by 1 base. The CDR3 consists of 13 residues.

This chain uses TRBV5-8 with TRBJ2-7, with 8 bases that match TRBD1. Germline CDR1 SGHTS, CDR2 YDEGEE. The CDR3 runs 16 residues. J lost 4 bases, V lost 3 bases, and 12 bases had no gene match. CDR3: CASSWQSTRGLYEQYF. For the CDR3, the DNA is TGTGCCAGCAGCTGGCAGTCGACCAGGGGGCTATACGAGCAGTACTTC.

The gene calls are TRBV6-5 and TRBJ2-7; 9 nucleotides agree with TRBD2. The CDR3 is 15 amino acids. V was clipped by 6 bases and J by 2 bases; unmatched bases: 8. Germline CDR1 MNHEY, CDR2 SVGAGI. CDR3 amino acids: CASSLRTSETYEQYF. In DNA form, the CDR3 reads TGTGCCAGCAGCCTCCGGACTAGCGAAACCTACGAGCAGTACTTC.

Of note for this clone: At one end, the junction sequence differs from germline, possibly due to a read error. The chain joins TRBV28 to TRBJ1-2; tentatively, D is TRBD1 (5 bases). The germline V gene encodes CDR1 MDHEN and CDR2 SYDVKM. There are 13 residues in the CDR3. For the CDR3, the DNA is TGTGCCAGCAATTTAAGGGGTTCCTATGGCTACACCTTC. It yields the protein CASNLRGSYGYTF.

The chain has TRBV29-1 and TRBJ1-2; D is ambiguous. There are 10 residues in the CDR3. The germline V gene encodes CDR1 SQVTM and CDR2 ANQGSEA. Trimming took off 6 bases at V and 1 base at J, with 3 bases between the two ends. The DNA for the CDR3 is TGCAGCGTCAATAACTATGGCTACACCTTC. It is translated as CSVNNYGYTF.

The rearrangement links TRBV18 to TRBJ2-5; the D gene is possibly TRBD1 (5 bases). The V and J ends lost 6 bases and 5 bases respectively, with 7 bases between them. This CDR3 has 11 amino acids. The germline V gene has CDR1 KGHSH and CDR2 LQKENI. CDR3 sequence: CASSGRETQYF. Here the CDR3 DNA reads TGTGCCAGCTCGGGGCGGGAGACCCAGTACTTC.

This chain connects TRBV6-5 to TRBJ2-5; D is unresolved. The V end lost 3 bases, the J end lost 0 bases, and 5 bases lay between the germline ends. Germline-derived CDR1 and CDR2 are MNHEY and SVGAGI. The CDR3 has 13 amino acids. The CDR3, as DNA: TGTGCCAGCAGTTATATCAACCAAGAGACCCAGTACTTC. Protein product: CASSYINQETQYF.

The V and J genes are TRBV18 and TRBJ2-2; 12 bases align to TRBD2. V was pared by 0 bases and J by 5 bases, with 4 bases of the junction left unmatched. The CDR3 length is 17 residues. Germline values: CDR1 KGHSH, CDR2 LQKENI. The CDR3 spells CASSPPTSGSGTGELFF. Written as DNA, the CDR3 is TGTGCCAGCTCACCACCGACTAGCGGGAGTGGGACCGGGGAGCTGTTTTTT.

The gene calls are TRBV4-1 and TRBJ2-7; 8 bases are a match to TRBD2. The CDR3 is made up of 18 amino acids. Germline values: CDR1 MGHRA, CDR2 YSYEKL. V shed 2 bases, J shed 0 bases, and the junction held 12 bases outside the gene matches. The DNA of the CDR3 is TGCGCCAGCAGCCAACTCGTGAAGGTAGCGGGAAGCTCCTACGAGCAGTACTTC. Protein: CASSQLVKVAGSSYEQYF.

The CDR3 protein is CASSFLGGEQYF. In DNA form, the CDR3 reads TGTGCCAGCAGCTTCTTGGGAGGCGAGCAGTACTTC. The chain joins TRBV5-4 to TRBJ2-7, with D perhaps matching TRBD2 (6 bases). Germline CDR1 is SGHNT and CDR2 is YYREEE (reference sequence). The CDR3 is 12 amino acids. Between the trimmed V and J ends, which lost 2 bases and 6 bases, there was a span of 9 bases.

V usage is TRBV5-5 and J usage is TRBJ2-2, with D hard to call. The CDR3 spans 13 residues. From germline, CDR1 is SGHKS and CDR2 YYEKEE (reference sequence). The V gene lost 0 bases and the J gene lost 5 bases, with 5 bases spanning the gap. The CDR3 reads CASSLAGTGELFF. CDR3 coding DNA: TGTGCCAGCAGCTTGGCCGGTACCGGGGAGCTGTTTTTT.

The V and J genes are TRBV6-1 and TRBJ1-1; tentatively, D is TRBD1 (6 bases). The CDR3 spans 13 residues. The V gene's germline CDR1 is MNHNS and CDR2 SASEGT. Trimming removed 4 bases at V and 4 bases at J, with 10 bases between. The CDR3 DNA follows: TGTGCCAGCAGTGCGGGACAACTCACTGAAGCTTTCTTT. Protein product: CASSAGQLTEAFF.

In this sample, this clone turned up a few times. CDR3 bases: TGTGCCACCTCTCAGCGGAACAATGAGCAGTTCTTC. The encoded protein is CATSQRNNEQFF. V and J are TRBV27 and TRBJ2-1, with a possible D match to TRBD2 (5 bases). CDR3 size: 12 residues. In germline, CDR1 is MNHEY, CDR2 SMNVEV (reference sequence). The V end lost 10 bases, the J end lost 5 bases, and 12 bases lay between the germline ends.

This clone is medium-sized by share. At one end the junction does not follow the germline gene, possibly because of a read error. The chain carries TRBV5-6 and TRBJ2-7, with TRBD2 identical over 8 bases. This CDR3 comprises 14 residues. CDR1 and CDR2 (germline): SGHDT, YYEEEE. CDR3 sequence reads: CASSAGLGSSEQYF. CDR3 in DNA: TGTGCCAGCAGCGCGGGACTAGGTTCCTCCGAGCAGTACTTC.

This clone has just one count. The chain carries TRBV5-1 and TRBJ2-7; 16 bases align to TRBD2. CDR1 SGHRS and CDR2 YFSETQ come from the germline V gene. CDR3 length: 17 residues. The J segment lost 4 bases and the V segment lost 4 bases, leaving 8 bases of the junction unmatched. The CDR3 loop is CASSLGLAGGGEYEQYF. Written as DNA, the CDR3 is TGCGCCAGCAGCCTGGGACTAGCGGGAGGGGGTGAGTACGAGCAGTACTTC. The whole variable domain, remainder taken from reference TRBV5-1 and TRBJ2-7, is KAGVTQTPRYLIKTRGQQVTLSCSPISGHRSVSWYQQTPGQGLQFLFEYFSETQRNKGNFPGRFSGRQFSNSRSEMNVSTLELGDSALYLCASSLGLAGGGEYEQYFGPGTRLTVT.

This rearrangement joins TRBV28 to TRBJ2-7; D may be TRBD2 (6 bases). Between the trimmed V and J ends, which lost 5 bases and 7 bases, there was a span of 21 bases. The CDR3 runs 15 residues. Germline V gives CDR1 MDHEN, CDR2 SYDVKM. The CDR3: CASSIIADSTKEQYF. The CDR3 DNA is TGTGCCAGCAGTATCATAGCGGATTCGACTAAGGAGCAGTACTTC.

The chain carries TRBV20-1 and TRBJ1-1; 7 bases line up with TRBD1. V was clipped by 1 base and J by 10 bases; unmatched bases: 3. The CDR3 runs 11 residues. Germline CDR1 is DFQATT and CDR2 is SNEGSKA (reference sequence). CDR3 region: CSARVRTGAFF. CDR3 DNA: TGCAGTGCTAGAGTCAGGACAGGAGCTTTCTTT.

The chain carries TRBV14 and TRBJ2-1; 9 bases fit TRBD2. The CDR3 totals 17 residues. Germline CDR1 reads SGHDN; CDR2 reads FVKESK. Trimming took 4 bases from V and 1 from J; bases not matched to a gene: 8. The CDR3 DNA follows: TGTGCCAGCAGCCTCCGGCTAGCGGGACGGTCCTACAATGAGCAGTTCTTC. Translation: CASSLRLAGRSYNEQFF.

This clone was found once. The rearrangement links TRBV5-1 to TRBJ2-3, with 7 bases aligning to TRBD2. This CDR3 contains 16 residues. Per germline, CDR1 SGHRS and CDR2 YFSETQ. Germline trimming cut 4 bases from V and 4 bases from J; bases unmatched to any gene: 12. The CDR3 DNA sequence: TGCGCCAGCAGCCCACCGGGGGAAAGCGGGGCAGATACGCAGTATTTT. Protein sequence: CASSPPGESGADTQYF.